This T cell receptor (beta chain) derives from a study of blood T cell repertoires in COVID-19. As for the study in general: The United States, Italy and Spain provided the acute and convalescent COVID-19 samples.

The CDR3 contains 15 residues. V was clipped by 1 base and J by 0 bases, with 9 bases between them. Germline CDR1 and CDR2: SGHRS and YFSETQ. Clones were sequenced by immunoSEQ multiplex PCR, and TCRdb holds only the in-frame ones, with some missing. The sample includes roughly 180,000 clones, about 85% of them seen just once. Two consecutive negative NP/OP PCR tests, clearance, or resolved symptoms defined Cohort 3 recovery. This TCR was recovered from a middle-aged man who had recovered from COVID-19. The specimen was PBMCs or T cells enriched from blood (not recorded which). This chain connects TRBV5-1 to TRBJ2-3; tentatively, D is TRBD2 (5 bases). CDR3 in amino acids: CASSLSGASTDTQYF. CDR3 nucleotides: TGCGCCAGCAGCTTGAGCGGTGCTAGCACAGATACGCAGTATTTT.